This record concerns one T cell receptor beta chain sequence. Its specificity is not known. The data derive from a study of CD8 T cells in Susac syndrome. Study in general: When blood was drawn, the patients with Susac syndrome were therapy-naive, on corticosteroids, or on intravenous immunoglobulin alone. Regarding the study as a whole: Clonal expansion did not appear in Susac syndrome CD4+ T cell repertoires.

Random hexamers were used to reverse transcribe the RNA input (roughly 0.5 to 1 ug). An immunoSEQ multiplex PCR amplified TCR beta CDR3 over 54 Vbeta and 13 Jbeta. Via MiXCR, TCRdb re-called the immunoSEQ multiplex PCR reads, giving one row per CDR3 protein. The data show 150,000 to 180,000 distinct CDR3 sequences, 90% to 95% seen once. Looked up from germline, CDR1 is SNHLY and CDR2 is FYNNEI. V was shortened by 7 bases and J by 3 bases, with 12 bases between the two germline ends. CDR3 length: 13 residues. Purification of the CD8+ and CD4+ T cells relied on negative isolation, and TEMRA cells underwent FACS enrichment.

Sequenced: CD4+ T cells from PBMCs. The rearrangement joins TRBV2 to TRBJ2-5; D remains ambiguous. This receptor was obtained from a human donor with Susac syndrome. In DNA form, the CDR3 reads TGTGCCAGCACCTCAGACCTTAAAGAGACCCAGTACTTC. Translated: CASTSDLKETQYF.